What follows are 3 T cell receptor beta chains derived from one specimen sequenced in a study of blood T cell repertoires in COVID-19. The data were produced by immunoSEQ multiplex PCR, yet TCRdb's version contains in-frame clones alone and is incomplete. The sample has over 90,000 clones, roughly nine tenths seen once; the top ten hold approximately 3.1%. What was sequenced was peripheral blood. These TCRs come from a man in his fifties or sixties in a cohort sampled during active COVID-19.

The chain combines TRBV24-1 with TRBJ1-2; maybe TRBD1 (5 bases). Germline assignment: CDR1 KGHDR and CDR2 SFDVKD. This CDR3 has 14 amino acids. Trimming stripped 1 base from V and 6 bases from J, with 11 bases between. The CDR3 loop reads CATSDFSRVHGYTF. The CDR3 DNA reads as TGTGCCACCAGTGATTTTAGCAGGGTCCATGGCTACACCTTC.

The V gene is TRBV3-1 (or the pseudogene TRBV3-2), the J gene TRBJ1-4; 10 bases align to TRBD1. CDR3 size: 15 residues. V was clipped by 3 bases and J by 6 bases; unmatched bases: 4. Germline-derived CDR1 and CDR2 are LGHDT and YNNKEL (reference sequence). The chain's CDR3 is CASSHRTGGHEKLFF. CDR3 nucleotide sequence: TGTGCCAGCAGCCACCGGACAGGGGGTCATGAAAAACTGTTTTTT.

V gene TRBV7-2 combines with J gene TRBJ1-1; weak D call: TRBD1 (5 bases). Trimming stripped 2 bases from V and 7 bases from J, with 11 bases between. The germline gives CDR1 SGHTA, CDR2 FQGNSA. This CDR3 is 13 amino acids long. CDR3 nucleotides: TGTGCCAGCAGCTTACGGGGGGTCCGTGAAGCTTTCTTT. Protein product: CASSLRGVREAFF.